This TCR beta chain came from a study of T cell changes during pregnancy in multiple sclerosis. This CDR3 has 13 amino acids. Germline-derived CDR1 and CDR2 are SGHAT and FQNNGV. Trimming removed 5 bases from V and 5 bases from J; junction bases left unmatched: 4. The protocol was immunoSEQ multiplex PCR, while the TCRdb copy is restricted to in-frame clones and leaves out a portion. The sample includes roughly 64,000 clones, around 91% of them seen just once. The rearrangement uses TRBV11-2 and TRBJ1-2, with 8 bases fitting TRBD1. The sequence was collected from a female donor in good health, enrolled as a control in a pregnancy study. Sample: peripheral blood, taken in the third trimester of pregnancy. The CDR3 DNA reads as TGTGCCAGCAGCCTGGACAGGGAATATGGCTACACCTTC. This codes for CASSLDREYGYTF.